The next 11 T cell receptor beta chains were all read from a single sample in a study of blood T cell repertoires in COVID-19. Here immunoSEQ multiplex PCR was the method, and the copy in TCRdb shows in-frame clones only, minus some. This sample yields 100,000 to 150,000 clones, of which 70% to 80% are seen a single time; more than 35% belongs to the top ten. Material: peripheral blood. These receptors were taken from a man between 35 and 55 years old with active or convalescent COVID-19.

The J gene is TRBJ1-1, the V gene TRBV7-9; possible D gene TRBD1, 5 bases. The CDR3 covers 15 residues. Trimming cost V 5 bases and J 3 bases, with 16 bases left between them. CDR1 SEHNR and CDR2 FQNEAQ come from the germline V gene (reference sequence). DNA for the CDR3: TGTGCCAGCAGCGCACCGTCCGGGGGAGACACTGAAGCTTTCTTT. Translating it yields CASSAPSGGDTEAFF. The full variable domain, in which reference TRBV7-9 and TRBJ1-1 provide the parts outside the CDR3, is DTGVSQNPRHKITKRGQNVTFRCDPISEHNRLYWYRQTLGQGPEFLTYFQNEAQLEKSRLLSDRFSAERPKGSFSTLEIQRTEQGDSAMYLCASSAPSGGDTEAFFGQGTRLTVV.

This clone has just one count. The chain is built from TRBV5-4 and TRBJ2-1; TRBD2 matches 7 bases. J gave up 4 bases and V 4 bases, and 8 bases lay outside the gene matches. The germline V gene encodes CDR1 SGHNT and CDR2 YYREEE (reference sequence). The CDR3 totals 15 residues. CDR3 loop: CASSPAGGSYNEQFF. The DNA for the CDR3 is TGTGCCAGCAGCCCCGCTGGCGGGAGTTACAATGAGCAGTTCTTC. Together with reference TRBV5-4 and TRBJ2-1, the CDR3 gives the full variable domain: ETGVTQSPTHLIKTRGQQVTLRCSSQSGHNTVSWYQQALGQGPQFIFQYYREEENGRGNFPPRFSGLQFPNYSSELNVNALELDDSALYLCASSPAGGSYNEQFFGPGTRLTVL.

This clone was counted once. The chain employs TRBV2 and TRBJ2-5, with 7 bases lining up with TRBD1. The CDR3 runs 14 residues. Germline trimming cut 6 bases from V and 1 base from J; bases unmatched to any gene: 5. The germline gives CDR1 SNHLY, CDR2 FYNNEI. The CDR3 DNA reads TGTGCCAGCAGGTACAGGGGCCTCCAAGAGACCCAGTACTTC. Translation: CASRYRGLQETQYF.

This clone was observed a few times. The chain uses TRBV28 and TRBJ1-2; maybe TRBD1 (5 bases). Looked up from germline, CDR1 is MDHEN and CDR2 is SYDVKM. This CDR3 is 11 amino acids long. Trimming cost V 11 bases and J 3 bases, with 10 bases left between them. Here the CDR3 DNA reads TGTGCCTCCCGGGACTACTATGGCTACACCTTC. Translation: CASRDYYGYTF.

The chain links TRBV28 to TRBJ2-3; 9 bases align to TRBD2. After removal of 5 bases from V and 2 bases from J, the junction contained 20 bases not matched to a gene. Germline assignment: CDR1 MDHEN and CDR2 SYDVKM. There are 20 residues in the CDR3. The DNA for the CDR3 is TGTGCCAGCAGTCCCCGGGGGGGAGGAATAGCGGGGGTTACCACAGATACGCAGTATTTT. Amino acid sequence: CASSPRGGGIAGVTTDTQYF. Full variable domain (missing parts from reference TRBV28 and TRBJ2-3): DVKVTQSSRYLVKRTGEKVFLECVQDMDHENMFWYRQDPGLGLRLIYFSYDVKMKEKGDIPEGYSVSREKKERFSLILESASTNQTSMYLCASSPRGGGIAGVTTDTQYFGPGTRLTVL.

The chain has TRBV30 and TRBJ2-5; D is possibly TRBD1 (7 bases). V was pared by 5 bases and J by 9 bases, with 19 bases between. The CDR3 totals 13 residues. Germline V gene sequence: CDR1 GTSNPN, CDR2 SVGIG (reference sequence). The CDR3 reads CAWGQGGGFSQYF. CDR3 nucleotide sequence: TGTGCCTGGGGTCAGGGGGGCGGGTTTTCCCAGTACTTC.

The rearrangement joins TRBV19 to TRBJ1-1, with D maybe TRBD1 (6 bases). V gave up 4 bases and J gave up 4 bases, with 13 bases separating them. The CDR3 is 14 amino acids. Germline lookup yields CDR1 LNHDA and CDR2 SQIVND (reference sequence). CDR3 sequence (DNA): TGTGCCAGTAGTACAACAGGGAAGGCCACTGAAGCTTTCTTT. It codes for CASSTTGKATEAFF.

There are many counts of this clone. V usage is TRBV7-2 and J usage is TRBJ1-6; D not certain. Germline V gene data show CDR1 as SGHTA and CDR2 as FQGNSA. This CDR3 has 13 amino acids. With 1 base removed from V and 8 bases from J, the gap between germline ends came to 6 bases. CDR3 amino acids: CASSLGTDSPLHF. CDR3 coding DNA: TGTGCCAGCAGCTTAGGTACTGATTCACCCCTCCACTTT.

This chain links TRBV5-6 with TRBJ1-1; unclear D gene. The germline CDR1 and CDR2 sequences are SGHDT and YYEEEE. The ends were cut back, 6 bases at V and 3 bases at J, with 6 bases in the middle. CDR3 length: 11 residues. CDR3 protein: CASNSYTEAFF. The DNA of the CDR3 is TGTGCCAGCAACTCTTACACTGAAGCTTTCTTT. The variable domain in full, completed from reference TRBV5-6 and TRBJ1-1, reads DAGVTQSPTHLIKTRGQQVTLRCSPKSGHDTVSWYQQALGQGPQFIFQYYEEEERQRGNFPDRFSGHQFPNYSSELNVNALLLGDSALYLCASNSYTEAFFGQGTRLTVV.

The rearrangement uses TRBV30 and TRBJ1-2; a weak D match, TRBD1 (5 bases). Trimming shortened V by 0 bases and J by 2 bases, and 13 bases separated the two germline ends. CDR1 and CDR2 from the germline V gene are GTSNPN and SVGIG (reference sequence). The CDR3 sequence is 15 residues long. The CDR3 bases are TGTGCCTGGAGTGTACAAGGGGTAGCCAACTATGGCTACACCTTC. Its translation is CAWSVQGVANYGYTF.

The chain combines TRBV7-2 with TRBJ1-2; maybe TRBD1 (6 bases). There are 15 residues in the CDR3. V gave up 2 bases and J gave up 8 bases, with 18 bases separating them. Germline V gene sequence: CDR1 SGHTA, CDR2 FQGNSA. DNA for the CDR3: TGTGCCAGCAGCTTAAATGGCAGGGGCCCGGCGGGCTACACCTTC. Translation: CASSLNGRGPAGYTF.